This TCR beta chain was observed in a study of blood T cell repertoires in COVID-19. Turning to the study itself: The origin of the acute and convalescent COVID-19 samples was the United States, Italy and Spain. PBMCs, B-cell-depleted T cells, or T cells provided the cDNA or gDNA that made up the material.

Seattle researchers signed up patients amid active infection and tracked them longitudinally. Study processing details: Estimation of nucleated cell counts was performed using reference gene primer amplification. Sequenced by immunoSEQ multiplex PCR; TCRdb stores in-frame clones only, minus some. That table is the source of V, J and clone size, and D and trimming were worked out from the DNA. The sample contains about 150,000 clones, roughly 80% of which appear only once. CDR3 length: 12 residues. V lost 5 bases, J lost 3 bases, and 8 bases lay in between. Sequencing input: peripheral blood. The rearrangement links TRBV12-3 or TRBV12-4 to TRBJ2-7, with D perhaps TRBD1 (6 bases). The source is a woman aged 55-69 years with COVID-19, enrolled during active disease. The CDR3 region has the DNA TGTGCCAGCAGTCCACAGGGCTACGAGCAGTACTTC. This codes for CASSPQGYEQYF.